Each of the 27 T cell receptor beta chains below was sequenced from the same sample in a study of blood T cells in healthy people across ages. Next came a second PCR, run for roughly 6 to 11 cycles, which used a sample-barcoded 5' primer along with a J-beta primer mix. TCRdb re-derived calls from the 5' RACE reads in MiXCR, one entry per CDR3 protein. The sample has hundreds of thousands of distinct CDR3 sequences, 45% to 60% seen once. Input material: blood. Receptors originate from an elderly woman in good health.

V and J are TRBV18 and TRBJ2-7; D ambiguous. CDR1 is KGHSH and CDR2 is LQKENI in the germline V gene. V was shortened by 0 bases and J by 3 bases, with 6 bases between the two germline ends. The CDR3 sequence is 13 residues long. The CDR3 protein is CASSPPALYEQYF. The CDR3 DNA is TGTGCCAGCTCACCACCCGCCCTCTACGAGCAGTACTTC.

The V gene is TRBV5-1, the J gene TRBJ1-1; the match to TRBD1 covers 10 bases. Germline V gene data show CDR1 as SGHRS and CDR2 as YFSETQ. The CDR3 is made up of 14 amino acids. With 4 bases clipped from V and 11 bases from J, the junction kept 11 bases outside the gene matches. CDR3: CASSVAGQGSRAFF. DNA for the CDR3: TGCGCCAGCAGCGTGGCGGGACAGGGGAGTAGGGCTTTCTTT.

This sequence joins TRBV28 and TRBJ2-3; tentatively, D is TRBD1 (5 bases). Trimming pared 5 bases from V and 2 bases from J, leaving 20 bases between. Germline loops: CDR1 MDHEN, CDR2 SYDVKM. This CDR3 region has 17 residues. The CDR3: CASSGQQRGHPTDTQYF. In DNA form, the CDR3 reads TGTGCCAGCAGTGGGCAACAGCGAGGACACCCCACAGATACGCAGTATTTT.

For the CDR3, the DNA is TGTGCCAGCAGCCCCTCCCGGGGAGGCCGTAGGGAGCAGTTCTTC. It yields the protein CASSPSRGGRREQFF. The V call is TRBV7-3, the J call TRBJ2-1; D is possibly TRBD2 (6 bases). The CDR3 runs 15 residues. Germline V gene data show CDR1 as SGHTA and CDR2 as FQGTGA. V gave up 5 bases and J gave up 10 bases, with 21 bases separating them.

The J gene is TRBJ2-5, the V gene TRBV21-1. Gene TRBJ2-7 matches the end of the DNA better, so the J call may be wrong. TRBV21-1 is flagged as a pseudogene. This CDR3 spans 13 amino acids. CDR3 bases: TGTGCCAGCCGTGACAACCCATTCTACGAGCAGTACTTC. It encodes CASRDNPFYEQYF.

This clonotype was counted a single time. The genes are TRBV30 and TRBJ1-5; D not certain. Trimming shortened V by 0 bases and J by 4 bases, and 7 bases separated the two germline ends. CDR1 and CDR2 from the germline V gene are GTSNPN and SVGIG (reference sequence). This CDR3 is built from 13 residues. The CDR3 bases are TGTGCCTGGAGTGTAGGACGAAATCAGCCCCAGCATTTT. Translated, it gives CAWSVGRNQPQHF.

Turning to this clonotype: A single base separates this from a much larger clone, so it may be a read error. The rearrangement joins TRBV7-2 to TRBJ1-2, with 7 bases fitting TRBD1. Germline V CDR1 and CDR2: SGHTA, FQGNSA. The CDR3 has 14 residues. CDR3 amino acids: CASSSTSGTEGCTF. The CDR3 DNA reads as TGTGCCAGCAGCTCCACCTCCGGGACAGAAGGCTGCACCTTC.

The chain combines TRBV7-9 with TRBJ1-6; D is unclear. CDR1 and CDR2 from the germline V gene are SEHNR and FQNEAQ (reference sequence). V dropped 1 base and J dropped 14 bases, with 24 bases sitting between them. The CDR3 length is 17 residues. For the CDR3, the DNA is TGTGCCAGCAGCTTAGGCTCCCTTCGAATTCACCCCTCGGCCCTCCACTTT. It specifies CASSLGSLRIHPSALHF.

The CDR3 loop is CAISVGTGTYEQYF. Here the CDR3 DNA reads TGTGCCATCAGTGTCGGGACAGGGACCTACGAGCAGTACTTC. The chain recombines TRBV10-3 with TRBJ2-7; 9 bases are a match to TRBD1. V was pared by 4 bases and J by 2 bases, with 3 bases of the junction left unmatched. The CDR3 length is 14 residues. Germline CDR1 ENHRY, CDR2 SYGVKD.

The chain has TRBV7-2 and TRBJ2-5; 9 positions match TRBD2. The CDR3 contains 16 residues. Germline trimming cut 4 bases from V and 4 bases from J; bases unmatched to any gene: 10. Germline loops: CDR1 SGHTA, CDR2 FQGNSA. CDR3 sequence reads: CASSSYRLAVGETQYF. The CDR3, as DNA: TGTGCCAGCAGCTCCTACCGACTAGCGGTGGGAGAGACCCAGTACTTC.

In its sample, this clonotype was seen many times. The chain joins TRBV5-1 to TRBJ2-1, with 8 bases lining up with TRBD2. Germline-derived CDR1 and CDR2 are SGHRS and YFSETQ. This CDR3 contains 15 residues. V trimming: 2 bases; J trimming: 5 bases; junction bases outside the gene matches: 6. CDR3 sequence (DNA): TGCGCCAGCAGCTTCACCGGGACTAGTAACAATGAGCAGTTCTTC. This gives the protein CASSFTGTSNNEQFF. The whole variable domain, remainder taken from reference TRBV5-1 and TRBJ2-1, is KAGVTQTPRYLIKTRGQQVTLSCSPISGHRSVSWYQQTPGQGLQFLFEYFSETQRNKGNFPGRFSGRQFSNSRSEMNVSTLELGDSALYLCASSFTGTSNNEQFFGPGTRLTVL.

The chain recombines TRBV5-6 with TRBJ1-2; 7 bases are shared with TRBD1. CDR3 size: 14 residues. The germline gives CDR1 SGHDT, CDR2 YYEEEE. The ends lost 7 bases at V and 5 bases at J; junction bases unmatched: 11. Written as DNA, the CDR3 is TGTGCCAGCCACCAACAGGGGTTCTTTTATGGCTACACCTTC. Its protein product is CASHQQGFFYGYTF.

There are many counts of this clonotype. The V call is TRBV5-1, the J call TRBJ2-3, with D possibly being TRBD2 (5 bases). The germline V gene has CDR1 SGHRS and CDR2 YFSETQ. Trimming took 3 bases from V and 3 from J, leaving 14 bases between them. The CDR3 extends over 15 amino acids. The CDR3 spells CASSWTGQSTDTQYF. CDR3 bases: TGCGCCAGCAGCTGGACTGGCCAATCAACAGATACGCAGTATTTT. Looking up the rest from reference TRBV5-1 and TRBJ2-3 gives the full variable domain: KAGVTQTPRYLIKTRGQQVTLSCSPISGHRSVSWYQQTPGQGLQFLFEYFSETQRNKGNFPGRFSGRQFSNSRSEMNVSTLELGDSALYLCASSWTGQSTDTQYFGPGTRLTVL.

This chain connects TRBV21-1 to TRBJ2-1. TRBV21-1 is designated a pseudogene. The CDR3 spans 12 residues. The CDR3 DNA reads as TGTGCCAGCAGACTTCTAGGCAATGAGCAGTTCTTC. Translation gives CASRLLGNEQFF.

A note on this clonotype: This may be a read error: a much more frequent sequence differs by one nucleotide. In DNA form, the CDR3 reads TGTGCCAGCAGCTTGGCCGGGCGGACGTCCCGGAAGGAGCAGTTCTTC. Translating gives CASSLAGRTSRKEQFF. This chain uses TRBV5-6 with TRBJ2-1, with D uncertain. The CDR3 extends over 16 amino acids. V shed 0 bases and J shed 10 bases, with 20 bases lying between them. Germline lookup yields CDR1 SGHDT and CDR2 YYEEEE.

Worth noting for this clonotype: Just one base apart from a much larger clone, this may be a read error. This chain joins TRBV10-3 and TRBJ1-2; 7 bases are shared with TRBD1. With 4 bases clipped from V and 4 bases from J, the junction kept 0 bases outside the gene matches. This CDR3 is built from 12 residues. In germline, CDR1 is ENHRY, CDR2 SYGVKD. DNA of the CDR3: TGTGCCATCAGTGCAGGGGGCTATGGCTACACCTTC. Residues: CAISAGGYGYTF.

The CDR3 protein is CASSWAGALYEQYF. The CDR3 DNA reads as TGTGCCAGCAGTTGGGCAGGGGCCCTCTACGAGCAGTACTTC. This chain joins TRBV27 and TRBJ2-7; tentative D call: TRBD1 (6 bases). V lost 4 bases and J lost 3, with 13 bases in between. The CDR3 extends over 14 amino acids. CDR1 and CDR2 (germline): MNHEY, SMNVEV (reference sequence).

The genes are TRBV2 and TRBJ2-7, with TRBD2 matching 11 bases. Unmatched junction bases numbered 2, after V lost 5 bases and J lost 2 bases. Looked up from germline, CDR1 is SNHLY and CDR2 is FYNNEI. This CDR3 has 14 amino acids. The DNA of the CDR3 is TGTGCCAGCAGTCGGGGACTAGCGGCCTACGAGCAGTACTTC. Protein sequence: CASSRGLAAYEQYF.

Ten or more counts support this clonotype. The rearrangement uses TRBV28 and TRBJ2-5; D gene ambiguous. The CDR3 is 16 amino acids. Germline V lookup: CDR1 MDHEN, CDR2 SYDVKM. Trimming cost V 4 bases and J 5 bases, with 20 bases left between them. The CDR3 reads CASSSFEFLARETQYF. CDR3 bases: TGTGCCAGCAGTTCGTTCGAGTTCCTGGCAAGGGAGACCCAGTACTTC.

The chain couples TRBV12-3 or TRBV12-4 to TRBJ2-3; D is unclear. There are 14 residues in the CDR3. Trimming stripped 1 base from V and 2 bases from J, with 7 bases between. In DNA form, the CDR3 reads TGTGCCAGCAGTTTAGGTAGGGTCACAGATACGCAGTATTTT. Translated, it gives CASSLGRVTDTQYF.

This clonotype was recorded many times. The rearrangement joins TRBV28 to TRBJ2-3, with no clear D. V dropped 7 bases and J dropped 0 bases, with 17 bases sitting between them. Germline CDR1 is MDHEN and CDR2 is SYDVKM. This CDR3 is 16 amino acids long. CDR3 coding DNA: TGTGCCAGCAACCCTTTGGGCAGAAGGAGCACAGATACGCAGTATTTT. Protein: CASNPLGRRSTDTQYF.

In this sample, this clonotype turned up many times. V usage is TRBV12-3 or TRBV12-4 and J usage is TRBJ2-3, with 8 bases matching TRBD1. The CDR3 has 15 amino acids. The trim removed 8 bases at V and 7 bases at J, leaving 14 bases unmatched. DNA of the CDR3: TGTGCCAGCGGGCAGGGGGCCCCTTTATTATATACGCAGTATTTT. Translated: CASGQGAPLLYTQYF.

This chain connects TRBV18 to TRBJ2-3; D is possibly TRBD1 or TRBD2 (6 bases each). CDR3 length: 16 amino acids. Per the germline V gene, CDR1 is KGHSH and CDR2 is LQKENI. The V gene lost 6 bases and the J gene lost 0 bases, with 16 bases spanning the gap. This CDR3 is CASSRGQASSTDTQYF. In nucleotides, the CDR3 is TGTGCCAGCTCCCGGGGGCAGGCGTCAAGCACAGATACGCAGTATTTT.

The J gene is TRBJ2-3, the V gene TRBV7-6, with TRBD1 identical over 11 bases. After removal of 4 bases from V and 4 bases from J, the junction contained 7 bases not matched to a gene. The CDR3 runs to 16 residues. The germline V gene has CDR1 SGHVS and CDR2 FNYEAQ. As DNA, the CDR3 is TGTGCCAGCAGCTCCCGGACAGGGGGCAGGGCAGATACGCAGTATTTT. It translates to CASSSRTGGRADTQYF.

Many counts were recorded for this clonotype. The chain uses TRBV20-1 and TRBJ2-1; 8 bases line up with TRBD1. This CDR3 spans 16 amino acids. Trimming cost V 6 bases and J 6 bases; bases outside gene matches: 16. Germline V lookup: CDR1 DFQATT, CDR2 SNEGSKA (reference sequence). CDR3 amino acids: CSAPRPIGTGTNEQFF. CDR3 sequence (DNA): TGCAGTGCCCCACGTCCCATTGGGACAGGTACCAATGAGCAGTTCTTC.

The genes are TRBV3-1 and TRBJ1-6; D remains unclear. The germline V and J ends were trimmed by 0 bases and 11 bases, with 5 bases remaining between them. The CDR3 runs 12 residues. Germline-derived CDR1 and CDR2 are LGHDT and YNNKEL (reference sequence). CDR3 sequence (DNA): TGTGCCAGCAGCCAAGATGTGGCACCCCTCCACTTT. It translates to CASSQDVAPLHF.

This chain links TRBV5-6 with TRBJ2-2, with 8 bases fitting TRBD1. Per germline, CDR1 SGHDT and CDR2 YYEEEE. CDR3 length: 14 residues. J gave up 7 bases and V 3 bases, and 5 bases lay outside the gene matches. In DNA form, the CDR3 reads TGTGCCAGCAGCTGGGGACAGGAAGACGGGGAGCTGTTTTTT. As protein: CASSWGQEDGELFF.